The rows below give T cell receptor beta chains drawn from one sample of a study of CD8+ T cells in alopecia areata. Repertoires were generated with immunoSEQ multiplex PCR, while TCRdb's copy carries only in-frame clones and drops some. The sample lists 120,000 to 150,000 clones, approximately 50% occurring once. Sequencing was carried out using CD4+ T cells sorted from blood. These receptor sequences come from a human donor with alopecia areata. Each CDR3 is given with its conserved first and last residue. The D gene is left open where the match is weak. Expanded clones are given a class, and other clones once, few, many or no size at all.

d_call	v_call	j_call	clone_size	cdr3_aa	cdr3_nt
.	TRBV29-1	TRBJ2-3	.	CSGNYLGDLPDTQYF	TGCAGCGGAAACTACCTTGGGGACCTACCAGATACGCAGTATTTT
.	TRBV20-1	TRBJ2-3	once	CSASPVGQYF	TGCAGTGCCTCTCCCGTTGGGCAGTATTTT
.	TRBV2	TRBJ2-1	.	CASSERTGPLF	TGTGCCAGCAGTGAGAGGACGGGCCCGCTCTTC
.	TRBV6-1	TRBJ1-1	few	CASSEVTEAFF	TGTGCCAGCAGTGAAGTAACTGAAGCTTTCTTT
TRBD1	TRBV27	TRBJ2-7	few	CASSLGQTYEQYF	TGTGCCAGCAGTTTGGGACAGACCTACGAGCAGTACTTC
.	TRBV5-1	TRBJ1-1	.	CASSLLAGLNTEAFF	TGCGCCAGCAGCTTGTTGGCCGGCCTGAACACTGAAGCTTTCTTT
.	TRBV5-1	TRBJ2-1	.	CASLRGASPDEQFF	TGCGCCAGCCTAAGGGGGGCAAGTCCAGATGAGCAGTTCTTC
.	TRBV2	TRBJ1-5	.	CASRFDPNQPQHF	TGTGCCAGCAGGTTCGATCCAAATCAGCCCCAGCATTTT
TRBD2	TRBV4-1	TRBJ2-7	.	CASSLSPTSSGVSYEQYF	TGCGCCAGCAGCCTAAGCCCCACGAGCAGCGGGGTGTCCTACGAGCAGTACTTC
.	TRBV7-3	TRBJ2-3	.	CASRLTSTDTQYF	TGTGCCAGCCGACTTACTAGCACAGATACGCAGTATTTT
.	TRBV27	TRBJ2-7	.	CASHRDGPSYEQYF	TGTGCCAGTCATCGGGACGGCCCTTCCTACGAGCAGTACTTC
.	TRBV5-1	TRBJ1-2	.	CASSFNRAAPNYGYTF	TGCGCCAGCAGCTTCAACAGGGCGGCACCTAACTATGGCTACACCTTC
.	TRBV2	TRBJ2-1	.	CASNPPGSTRNEQFF	TGTGCCAGCAATCCTCCTGGGAGTACTAGGAATGAGCAGTTCTTC
TRBD1	TRBV6-5	TRBJ2-1	few	CASSYSQGEGEQFF	TGTGCCAGCAGTTACTCTCAGGGGGAAGGTGAGCAGTTCTTC
.	TRBV25-1	TRBJ2-2	.	CASSSVTAGGELFF	TGTGCCAGCAGTTCAGTGACCGCCGGTGGGGAGCTGTTTTTT
TRBD2	TRBV5-1	TRBJ2-5	few	CASSLMRLAGGPGQETQYF	TGCGCCAGCAGCTTGATGAGACTAGCGGGAGGGCCGGGACAAGAGACCCAGTACTTC
.	TRBV5-1	TRBJ2-1	.	CASSLGPGSEQFF	TGCGCCAGCAGCTTAGGACCCGGTAGTGAGCAGTTCTTC
TRBD2	TRBV5-1	TRBJ2-3	.	CASSYGASLAGGSTDTQYF	TGCGCCAGCAGCTATGGAGCGTCACTAGCGGGAGGATCGACAGATACGCAGTATTTT
.	TRBV6-5	TRBJ2-5	.	CASSYSGVSGETQYF	TGTGCCAGCAGTTACTCGGGTGTCAGTGGGGAGACCCAGTACTTC
TRBD2	TRBV28	TRBJ2-1	few	CASSWEGYEQFF	TGTGCCAGCAGTTGGGAGGGCTATGAGCAGTTCTTC
TRBD1	TRBV28	TRBJ1-1	few	CASRSAGQMNTEAFF	TGTGCCAGCAGGTCAGCGGGACAGATGAACACTGAAGCTTTCTTT
TRBD2	TRBV7-8	TRBJ2-3	few	CASSARWSGSRSDTQYF	TGTGCCAGCAGCGCCCGGTGGAGCGGGAGTCGTTCAGATACGCAGTATTTT
TRBD2	TRBV13	TRBJ2-7	.	CASSLVREGLNEQYF	TGTGCCAGCAGCTTAGTACGGGAGGGCCTGAACGAGCAGTACTTC
.	TRBV25-1	TRBJ1-2	.	CASSEFHRGGYTF	TGTGCCAGCAGTGAATTCCACCGGGGCGGCTACACCTTC
.	TRBV28	TRBJ2-7	.	CASSVGGAESLEQYF	TGTGCCAGCAGTGTCGGGGGCGCAGAGTCGCTCGAGCAGTACTTC
.	TRBV20-1	TRBJ2-5	.	CSAVQETQYF	TGCAGTGCGGTACAGGAGACCCAGTACTTC
.	TRBV29-1	TRBJ2-5	few	CSVWGGLGQETQYF	TGCAGCGTCTGGGGGGGCTTAGGCCAAGAGACCCAGTACTTC
.	TRBV30	TRBJ1-2	.	CAWNFRTF	TGTGCCTGGAACTTTCGCACCTTC
TRBD1	TRBV11-3	TRBJ2-5	.	CASSRGPGQGEETQYF	TGTGCCAGCAGCCGAGGGCCGGGACAGGGTGAAGAGACCCAGTACTTC
.	TRBV20-1	TRBJ1-2	many	CSAETSYGYTF	TGCAGTGCTGAGACAAGCTATGGCTACACCTTC
.	TRBV6-6	TRBJ2-3	.	CASLSGGTDTQYF	TGTGCCAGCCTCTCAGGTGGGACAGATACGCAGTATTTT
.	TRBV5-1	TRBJ2-1	few	CASSLFGPSYNEQFF	TGCGCCAGCAGCTTGTTTGGGCCCTCCTACAATGAGCAGTTCTTC
.	TRBV27	TRBJ1-2	few	CASSLSQAGIYGYTF	TGTGCCAGCAGTTTATCCCAGGCCGGGATCTATGGCTACACCTTC
TRBD1	TRBV27	TRBJ2-7	once	CASSLRQGSEQYF	TGTGCCAGCAGTTTAAGACAGGGGAGCGAGCAGTACTTC
TRBD1	TRBV5-6	TRBJ2-4	.	CASSWDREGIQYF	TGTGCCAGCAGCTGGGACAGGGAGGGCATTCAGTACTTC
.	TRBV7-9	TRBJ2-7	.	CASSSISYEQYF	TGTGCCAGCAGCTCCATCAGCTACGAGCAGTACTTC
TRBD2	TRBV5-1	TRBJ2-6	once	CASSLDDGGDVLTF	TGCGCCAGCAGCTTGGATGATGGGGGGGACGTCCTGACTTTC
.	TRBV6-5	TRBJ2-3	.	CASSDTNTDTQYF	TGTGCCAGCAGTGATACGAACACAGATACGCAGTATTTT
.	TRBV29-1	TRBJ2-7	few	CSAPWAGIYEQYF	TGCAGCGCCCCCTGGGCAGGGATCTACGAGCAGTACTTC
.	TRBV28	TRBJ2-5	.	CASSLRETQYF	TGTGCCAGCAGCCTTCGGGAGACCCAGTACTTC
.	TRBV5-1	TRBJ2-5	.	CASSGTGSVGETQYF	TGCGCCAGCAGCGGCACAGGGAGTGTAGGAGAGACCCAGTACTTC
TRBD1	TRBV27	TRBJ1-2	.	CASSFNRGLDGYTF	TGTGCCAGCAGTTTTAACAGGGGGCTTGATGGCTACACCTTC
TRBD2	TRBV6-6	TRBJ2-7	.	CASSPGGEQYF	TGTGCCAGCAGCCCGGGAGGCGAGCAGTACTTC
.	TRBV5-1	TRBJ2-7	.	CASSVGGTHYEQYF	TGCGCCAGCAGTGTCGGTGGCACACACTACGAGCAGTACTTC
TRBD1	TRBV28	TRBJ2-1	many	CASSFGGTGVLEQFF	TGTGCCAGCAGTTTTGGAGGGACAGGGGTTCTTGAGCAGTTCTTC
TRBD1	TRBV6-1	TRBJ1-2	.	CASSETGEDGYTF	TGTGCCAGCAGTGAGACAGGGGAAGATGGCTACACCTTC
TRBD2	TRBV29-1	TRBJ2-1	.	CSGGGTQPTTYNEQFF	TGCAGCGGGGGGGGTACTCAGCCCACCACATACAATGAGCAGTTCTTC
.	TRBV23-1	TRBJ2-2	once	CASSLRNTKIPNTGELFF	TGCGCCAGCAGTCTCCGGAACACGAAGATTCCGAACACCGGGGAGCTGTTTTTT
TRBD1	TRBV27	TRBJ2-7	.	CASSLSPGQGLGEQYF	TGTGCCAGCAGTTTATCCCCCGGACAGGGGCTCGGCGAGCAGTACTTC